The 19 T cell receptor beta chains presented below share a single source sample, sequenced in a study of Ad26.COV2.S vaccination and SARS-CoV-2 variants. Treatment in this sample: some 20 received Ad26.COV2.S at low or high dose, single or two shots; 5 received placebo; per-sample allocation not given. Samples came from day 63 after the first vaccine or placebo injection. Method: immunoSEQ multiplex PCR; TCRdb's copy keeps in-frame clones and lacks some. Of 300,000 to 350,000 clones listed, around four fifths were seen once; the top ten hold around 2.2%. The material was peripheral blood, obtained in a trial of Ad26.COV2.S vaccine versus placebo. The source of these receptors is a person between 18 and 65 years old who received the Ad26.COV2.S COVID-19 vaccine or a placebo.

As DNA, the CDR3 is TGTGCCAGCAGATTGACAGGGCTCCAAGAGACCCAGTACTTC. This codes for CASRLTGLQETQYF. The chain is built from TRBV11-2 and TRBJ2-5, with 7 positions matching TRBD1. The trim removed 6 bases at V and 1 base at J, leaving 5 bases unmatched. Germline CDR1 reads SGHAT; CDR2 reads FQNNGV. The CDR3 length is 14 residues.

The gene calls are TRBV19 and TRBJ2-2; tentatively, D is TRBD1 or TRBD2 (5 bases each). Trimming pared 2 bases from V and 6 bases from J, leaving 13 bases between. The CDR3 is 15 amino acids. Looked up from germline, CDR1 is LNHDA and CDR2 is SQIVND (reference sequence). As DNA, the CDR3 is TGTGCCAGTAGTATAAGGGACCCCACTCCCGGGGAGCTGTTTTTT. Translation: CASSIRDPTPGELFF.

The chain couples TRBV7-2 to TRBJ1-5; D uncertain. V was trimmed by 7 bases and J by 4 bases, leaving 17 bases between them. The CDR3 has 15 amino acids. In germline, CDR1 is SGHTA, CDR2 FQGNSA. The CDR3 sequence is CASIANPYGNQPQHF. CDR3 DNA: TGTGCCAGCATCGCTAACCCGTACGGGAATCAGCCCCAGCATTTT.

Only one count was recorded for this clone. Here the CDR3 reads CASSPGATEAFF. CDR3 DNA: TGTGCCAGCAGTCCGGGAGCGACTGAAGCTTTCTTT. The chain carries TRBV6-5 and TRBJ1-1, with D unclear. This CDR3 has 12 residues. V was shortened by 5 bases and J by 5 bases, with 9 bases between the two germline ends. CDR1 MNHEY and CDR2 SVGAGI come from the germline V gene.

V is TRBV11-2 and J is TRBJ2-1, with D uncertain. V lost 2 bases and J 2 bases, leaving 7 bases between the germline ends. The CDR3 runs to 14 residues. Per germline, CDR1 SGHAT and CDR2 FQNNGV. CDR3 in DNA: TGTGCCAGCAGCTTACTGACACCCTACAATGAGCAGTTCTTC. Translation: CASSLLTPYNEQFF. Using reference TRBV11-2 and TRBJ2-1 for the parts outside the CDR3, the full variable domain is EAGVAQSPRYKIIEKRQSVAFWCNPISGHATLYWYQQILGQGPKLLIQFQNNGVVDDSQLPKDRFSAERLKGVDSTLKIQPAKLEDSAVYLCASSLLTPYNEQFFGPGTRLTVL.

V gene TRBV20-1 combines with J gene TRBJ2-1; 8 bases align to TRBD1. With V trimmed by 2 bases and J by 12 bases, 3 bases remained unmatched. The germline V gene has CDR1 DFQATT and CDR2 SNEGSKA (reference sequence). The CDR3 is 11 residues long. The CDR3 DNA sequence: TGCAGTGCTAGAACAGGGGGTTTGCAGTTCTTC. It yields the protein CSARTGGLQFF.

This chain uses TRBV7-9 with TRBJ1-3, with D unclear. The germline V and J ends were trimmed by 5 bases and 0 bases, with 11 bases remaining between them. From germline, CDR1 is SEHNR and CDR2 FQNEAQ (reference sequence). This CDR3 has 15 amino acids. The CDR3, as DNA: TGTGCCAGCAGCAGCAGCCCAGACTCTGGAAACACCATATATTTT. Protein sequence: CASSSSPDSGNTIYF.

This clone was counted only a few times. Other DNA sequences in the sample encode the same CDR3. This CDR3 is CASSAQRSNQPQHF. CDR3 nucleotide sequence: TGTGCCAGCAGCGCGCAACGAAGCAATCAGCCCCAGCATTTT. The chain couples TRBV2 to TRBJ1-5; D remains ambiguous. V was clipped by 6 bases and J by 1 base, with 10 bases between them. This CDR3 comprises 14 residues. Germline V gene sequence: CDR1 SNHLY, CDR2 FYNNEI.

This clone was counted only a few times. The chain links TRBV7-3 to TRBJ2-5; 10 bases are a match to TRBD2. The junction had 5 bases not matched to a gene; V was cut back by 5 bases and J by 5 bases. This CDR3 is 14 amino acids long. Germline V CDR1 and CDR2: SGHTA, FQGTGA. DNA for the CDR3: TGTGCCAGCAGCCCGGGGACTAGCGCGGAGACCCAGTACTTC. This sequence encodes CASSPGTSAETQYF.

The chain is built from TRBV6-2 or TRBV6-3 and TRBJ1-5; D remains ambiguous. Germline V lookup: CDR1 MNHEY, CDR2 SVGEGT. CDR3 size: 16 residues. Trimming took 2 bases from V and 2 from J, leaving 13 bases between them. The CDR3: CASSYGSSRGNQPQHF. As DNA, the CDR3 is TGTGCCAGCAGTTACGGCTCCTCCCGGGGCAATCAGCCCCAGCATTTT.

V gene TRBV5-1 combines with J gene TRBJ2-7; possible D gene TRBD2, 7 bases. Trimming pared 4 bases from V and 0 bases from J, leaving 11 bases between. The germline CDR1 and CDR2 sequences are SGHRS and YFSETQ. The CDR3 is 14 residues long. Here the CDR3 reads CASSIGGDSYEQYF. The CDR3 nucleotides read TGCGCCAGCAGCATAGGGGGGGACTCCTACGAGCAGTACTTC. Based on the CDR3 plus reference TRBV5-1 and TRBJ2-7, the full variable domain is KAGVTQTPRYLIKTRGQQVTLSCSPISGHRSVSWYQQTPGQGLQFLFEYFSETQRNKGNFPGRFSGRQFSNSRSEMNVSTLELGDSALYLCASSIGGDSYEQYFGPGTRLTVT.

The chain employs TRBV6-6 and TRBJ2-3, with D possibly being TRBD1 (6 bases). Trimming removed 5 bases at V and 3 bases at J, with 21 bases between. The CDR3 totals 17 residues. Germline CDR1 is MNHNY and CDR2 is SVGAGI (reference sequence). CDR3 region: CASSLSVTGLTTDTQYF. The CDR3, as DNA: TGTGCCAGCAGTCTAAGTGTAACAGGGTTAACGACAGATACGCAGTATTTT.

This chain links TRBV7-9 with TRBJ1-3; 7 nucleotides line up with TRBD1. The germline CDR1 and CDR2 sequences are SEHNR and FQNEAQ (reference sequence). CDR3 length equals 14 residues. Unmatched junction bases numbered 10, after V lost 6 bases and J lost 8 bases. The CDR3 nucleotides are TGTGCCAGCAGTGAACAGGGGAGAGAAGACACCATATATTTT. It is translated as CASSEQGREDTIYF.

This chain joins TRBV7-2 and TRBJ1-2; D call uncertain. V lost 0 bases to trimming and J lost 8 bases, with 7 bases between them. The CDR3 covers 12 residues. Germline V gene sequence: CDR1 SGHTA, CDR2 FQGNSA. This chain's CDR3 is CASSLANTGYTF. In DNA, the CDR3 is TGTGCCAGCAGCTTAGCGAACACAGGCTACACCTTC.

V is TRBV19 and J is TRBJ1-5; a possible D gene is TRBD1 (6 bases). Trimming shortened V by 7 bases and J by 6 bases, and 13 bases separated the two germline ends. The CDR3 sequence is 13 residues long. Germline-derived CDR1 and CDR2 are LNHDA and SQIVND (reference sequence). CDR3 amino acids: CASTEQGGQPQHF. DNA of the CDR3: TGTGCCAGTACCGAACAGGGAGGTCAGCCCCAGCATTTT.

The rearrangement links TRBV5-1 to TRBJ2-1, with D tentatively TRBD2 (6 bases). V lost 3 bases, J lost 1 base, and 14 bases lay in between. Germline-derived CDR1 and CDR2 are SGHRS and YFSETQ. The CDR3 is made up of 16 amino acids. Written as DNA, the CDR3 is TGCGCCAGCAGCTGGGGGGACCGGATTTCCTACAATGAGCAGTTCTTC. This translates into CASSWGDRISYNEQFF.

This clone showed up just once. This chain joins TRBV7-9 and TRBJ1-2; D ambiguous. Trimming pared 2 bases from V and 3 bases from J, leaving 10 bases between. CDR1 is SEHNR and CDR2 is FQNEAQ in the germline V gene (reference sequence). The CDR3 runs to 14 residues. DNA for the CDR3: TGTGCCAGCAGCTTAATGAATGGGGACTATGGCTACACCTTC. This codes for CASSLMNGDYGYTF.

This clone has just one count. The rearrangement uses TRBV7-9 and TRBJ1-1, with D unresolved. Looked up from germline, CDR1 is SEHNR and CDR2 is FQNEAQ (reference sequence). The CDR3 is 12 amino acids. Trimming stripped 3 bases from V and 4 bases from J, with 6 bases between. The CDR3 spells CASSFSVTEAFF. CDR3 coding DNA: TGTGCCAGCAGCTTCTCGGTCACTGAAGCTTTCTTT.

The V and J genes are TRBV28 and TRBJ1-1; D uncertain. CDR3 length: 13 amino acids. Germline V gene data show CDR1 as MDHEN and CDR2 as SYDVKM. V was clipped by 2 bases and J by 6 bases, with 10 bases between them. This CDR3 reads CASSLLSGSEAFF. DNA for the CDR3: TGTGCCAGCAGTTTACTATCGGGGTCTGAAGCTTTCTTT.